The 12 T cell receptor beta chains below come from one sample, sequenced in a study of cytotoxic CD8 clonotypes in ibrutinib-treated CLL. Sequencing was performed with immunoSEQ multiplex PCR; in TCRdb, only in-frame clones are kept and a portion is missing. The repertoire consists of some 140,000 clones, with 79% occurring once and the leading ten covering around 13%. Sample: PBMCs, taken after 12 months of ibrutinib treatment. These receptors all come from a human donor with chronic lymphocytic leukemia.

This clone was counted between two and nine times. The junction does not match germline at one end; this may be a read error. The V gene is TRBV15, the J gene TRBJ2-1; TRBD2 matches at 12 bases. The germline gives CDR1 LNHNV, CDR2 YYDKDF (reference sequence). The CDR3 runs to 12 residues. The CDR3 DNA reads TGTGCCACTTCCTCTAGCGGGAGGGCCATGATCTTC. Translation: CATSSSGRAMIF.

The gene calls are TRBV14 and TRBJ2-3; TRBD2 is a possible D gene (6 bases). CDR3 length equals 15 residues. Germline V gene sequence: CDR1 SGHDN, CDR2 FVKESK. Trimming left V 0 bases short and J 5 bases short, with 12 bases between. This CDR3 is CASSQDWGGGDTQYF. Here the CDR3 DNA reads TGTGCCAGCAGCCAAGATTGGGGAGGTGGAGATACGCAGTATTTT.

V usage is TRBV25-1 and J usage is TRBJ2-3, with 7 bases matching TRBD2. Trimming removed 2 bases from V and 0 bases from J; junction bases left unmatched: 5. The CDR3 loop spans 16 amino acids. Per the germline V gene, CDR1 is MGHDK and CDR2 is SYGVNS. In nucleotides, the CDR3 is TGTGCCAGCAGTGAAAGGGGTAGCGGGAGCACAGATACGCAGTATTTT. Its translation is CASSERGSGSTDTQYF.

The chain joins TRBV9 to TRBJ1-1, with a tentative D call TRBD1 (5 bases). The length of the CDR3 is 14 residues. The ends were cut back, 3 bases at V and 4 bases at J, with 13 bases in the middle. The germline CDR1 and CDR2 sequences are SGDLS and YYNGEE. The CDR3 region is CASSAGGLGTEAFF. CDR3 DNA: TGTGCCAGCAGCGCTGGGGGATTGGGCACTGAAGCTTTCTTT.

The rearrangement uses TRBV2 and TRBJ2-5; 9 bases fit TRBD2. Germline V gene sequence: CDR1 SNHLY, CDR2 FYNNEI. With 6 bases clipped from V and 5 bases from J, the junction kept 7 bases outside the gene matches. The CDR3 is 14 amino acids. The CDR3 protein is CASSPGLATETQYF. Here the CDR3 DNA reads TGTGCCAGCAGCCCTGGACTAGCGACGGAGACCCAGTACTTC.

This clone showed up just a few times. The sample has other DNA sequences that encode this CDR3 too. The chain has TRBV7-9 and TRBJ2-7; D is uncertain. CDR3 size: 12 residues. V lost 1 base and J lost 2, with 3 bases in between. Per germline, CDR1 SEHNR and CDR2 FQNEAQ (reference sequence). CDR3 in DNA: TGTGCCAGCAGCTTAGTTCCCTACGAGCAGTACTTC. This translates into CASSLVPYEQYF.

The chain employs TRBV4-3 and TRBJ2-7; 8 bases line up with TRBD2. Germline V lookup: CDR1 LGHNA, CDR2 YSLEER. Unmatched junction bases numbered 8, after V lost 0 bases and J lost 7 bases. CDR3 length: 15 residues. The CDR3 coding sequence is TGCGCCAGCAGCCAAGAGTCCACCTTAGCGGGAGAGCAGTACTTC. It is translated as CASSQESTLAGEQYF.

The chain couples TRBV6-1 to TRBJ2-6; D uncertain. CDR1 is MNHNS, CDR2 SASEGT, per germline. The ends were cut back, 7 bases at V and 7 bases at J, with 14 bases in the middle. This CDR3 is 14 amino acids long. CDR3 sequence reads: CASTPQRSANVLTF. DNA for the CDR3: TGTGCCAGCACCCCCCAGAGGAGTGCCAACGTCCTGACTTTC.

The V call is TRBV5-4, the J call TRBJ2-1; TRBD2 aligns across 13 bases. The trim removed 4 bases at V and 4 bases at J, leaving 5 bases unmatched. Germline CDR1 reads SGHNT; CDR2 reads YYREEE (reference sequence). CDR3 length equals 16 residues. The CDR3 region is CASSKGLAGLYNEQFF. The CDR3 nucleotides read TGTGCCAGCAGCAAGGGACTAGCGGGATTATACAATGAGCAGTTCTTC.

V usage is TRBV27 and J usage is TRBJ2-6; 14 positions agree with TRBD2. This CDR3 contains 18 residues. The germline gives CDR1 MNHEY, CDR2 SMNVEV (reference sequence). J lost 2 bases, V lost 3 bases, and 3 bases had no gene match. As DNA, the CDR3 is TGTGCCAGCAGTTTTTTGGGACTAGCGGGGGCTGGGGCCAACGTCCTGACTTTC. It is translated as CASSFLGLAGAGANVLTF. Based on the CDR3 plus reference TRBV27 and TRBJ2-6, the full variable domain is EAQVTQNPRYLITVTGKKLTVTCSQNMNHEYMSWYRQDPGLGLRQIYYSMNVEVTDKGDVPEGYKVSRKEKRNFPLILESPSPNQTSLYFCASSFLGLAGAGANVLTFGAGSRLTVL.

This clone was seen a handful of times. The CDR3 region is CASSFGLTQYF. The CDR3 bases are TGTGCCAGCAGTTTTGGTTTGACCCAGTACTTC. The chain couples TRBV27 to TRBJ2-5; D not resolved. The V gene lost 3 bases and the J gene lost 7 bases, with 6 bases spanning the gap. The CDR3 loop spans 11 amino acids. Per germline, CDR1 MNHEY and CDR2 SMNVEV (reference sequence).

The chain links TRBV16 to TRBJ1-2; weak D call: TRBD1 (5 bases). This CDR3 has 14 residues. V was pared by 3 bases and J by 8 bases, with 16 bases between. Per germline, CDR1 KGHSY and CDR2 FQNENV. The CDR3: CASSQPRTLGGYTF. CDR3 in DNA: TGTGCCAGCAGCCAGCCCAGGACATTGGGGGGCTACACCTTC. The full variable domain, completed using reference TRBV16 and TRBJ1-2, is GEEVAQTPKHLVRGEGQKAKLYCAPIKGHSYVFWYQQVLKNEFKFLISFQNENVFDETGMPKERFSAKCLPNSPCSLEIQATKLEDSAVYFCASSQPRTLGGYTFGSGTRLTVV.